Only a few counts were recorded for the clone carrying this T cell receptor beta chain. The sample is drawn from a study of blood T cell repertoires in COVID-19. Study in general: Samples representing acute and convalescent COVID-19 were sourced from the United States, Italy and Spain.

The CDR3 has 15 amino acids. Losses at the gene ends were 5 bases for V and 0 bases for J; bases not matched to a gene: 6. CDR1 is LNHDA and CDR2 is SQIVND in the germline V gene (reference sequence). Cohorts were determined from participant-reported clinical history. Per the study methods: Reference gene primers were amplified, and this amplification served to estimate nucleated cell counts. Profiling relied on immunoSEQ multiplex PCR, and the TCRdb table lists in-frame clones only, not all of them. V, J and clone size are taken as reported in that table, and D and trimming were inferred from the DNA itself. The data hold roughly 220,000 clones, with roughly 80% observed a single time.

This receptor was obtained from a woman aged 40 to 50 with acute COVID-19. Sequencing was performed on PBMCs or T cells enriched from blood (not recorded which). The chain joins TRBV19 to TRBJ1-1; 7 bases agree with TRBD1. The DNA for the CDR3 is TGTGCCAGTAGTGCGAACAGGGGAATGAACACTGAAGCTTTCTTT. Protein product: CASSANRGMNTEAFF.